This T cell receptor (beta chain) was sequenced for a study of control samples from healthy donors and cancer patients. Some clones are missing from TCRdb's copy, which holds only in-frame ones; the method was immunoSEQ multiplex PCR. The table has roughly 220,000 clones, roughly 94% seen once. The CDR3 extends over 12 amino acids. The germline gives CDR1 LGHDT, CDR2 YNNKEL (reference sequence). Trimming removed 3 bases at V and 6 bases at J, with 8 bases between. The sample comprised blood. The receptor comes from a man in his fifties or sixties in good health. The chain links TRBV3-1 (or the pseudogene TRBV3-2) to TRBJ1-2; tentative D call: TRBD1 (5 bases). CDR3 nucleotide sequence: TGTGCCAGCAGCCACCTCAGGGATGGCTACACCTTC. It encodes CASSHLRDGYTF.